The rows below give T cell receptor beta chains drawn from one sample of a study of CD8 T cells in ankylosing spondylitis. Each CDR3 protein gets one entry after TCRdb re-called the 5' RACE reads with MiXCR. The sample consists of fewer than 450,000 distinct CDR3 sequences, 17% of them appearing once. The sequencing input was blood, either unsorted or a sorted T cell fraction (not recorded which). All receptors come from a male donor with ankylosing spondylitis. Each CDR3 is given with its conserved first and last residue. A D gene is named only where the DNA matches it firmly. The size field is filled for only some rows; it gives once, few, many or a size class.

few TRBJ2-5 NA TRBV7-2 TGTGCCAGCAGCTCAAGAGGAAGGTTAAAAGAGACCCAGTACTTC CASSSRGRLKETQYF
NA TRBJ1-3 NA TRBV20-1 TGCAGTGCTAGAGATCAGGCAGCAGGAATAAACACCATATATTTT CSARDQAAGINTIYF
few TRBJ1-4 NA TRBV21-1 TGTGCCAGCAGCAAAGGACAGGGAGGGAGTGAAAAACTGTTTTTT CASSKGQGGSEKLFF
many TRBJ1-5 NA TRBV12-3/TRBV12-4 TGTGCCAGCACCATGGCAGGGGCGGATCAGCCCCAGCATTTT CASTMAGADQPQHF
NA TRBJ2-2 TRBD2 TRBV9 TGTGCCAGCAGCGCCACTAGCGGGGGCAGGAACGGGGAGCTGTTTTTT CASSATSGGRNGELFF
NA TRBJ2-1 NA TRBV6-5 TGTGCCAGCAGTTACGGGTACCTCAAACGACACGAGCAGTTCTTC CASSYGYLKRHEQFF
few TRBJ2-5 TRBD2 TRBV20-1 TGCAGTGCCCATTCTCCTCTAGCGGGCGGGGAGACCCAGTACTTC CSAHSPLAGGETQYF
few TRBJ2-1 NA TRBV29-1 TGCAGCGTTGGGTCCCCTACCGGGTCCTACAATGAGCAGTTCTTC CSVGSPTGSYNEQFF
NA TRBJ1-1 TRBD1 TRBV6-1 TGTGCCAGCAGTCGCCGGGACAGCACTGAAGCTTTCTTT CASSRRDSTEAFF
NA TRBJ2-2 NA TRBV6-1 TGTGCCAGCAGCCCATTCCCCGGGGAGCTGTTTTTT CASSPFPGELFF
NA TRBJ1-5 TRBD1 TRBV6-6 TGTGCCACCAAGACAGGGGGCAATCAGCCCCAGCATTTT CATKTGGNQPQHF
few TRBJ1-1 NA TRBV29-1 TGCAGCGGTTCAAAACAGCTAGGGCACACTGAAGCTTTCTTT CSGSKQLGHTEAFF
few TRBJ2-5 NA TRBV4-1 TGCGCCAGCAGCCGCCGGAATCTGGAGACCCAGTACTTC CASSRRNLETQYF
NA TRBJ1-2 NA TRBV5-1 TGCGCCAGCAGCTTGCCCTCGGGGGACCAAAATGGCTACACCTTC CASSLPSGDQNGYTF
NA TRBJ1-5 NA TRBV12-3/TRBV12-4 TGTGCCAGCAGTTTAGCCGGAGTAAATCAGCCCCAGCATTTT CASSLAGVNQPQHF
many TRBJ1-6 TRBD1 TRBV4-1 TGCGCCAGCAGCCATCCGGGACAGGGGAATTCACCCCTCCACTTT CASSHPGQGNSPLHF
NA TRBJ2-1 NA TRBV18 TGTGCCAGCTCACCCGGACAGATCCATGAGCAGTTCTTC CASSPGQIHEQFF
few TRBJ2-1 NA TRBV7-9 TGTGCCAGCAGCCCGGCGGGAACAAATCTCAATGAGCAGTTCTTC CASSPAGTNLNEQFF
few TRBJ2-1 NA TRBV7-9 TGTGCCAGCAGCTTACGGGACTCGGCTAGGGAGTTCTTC CASSLRDSAREFF
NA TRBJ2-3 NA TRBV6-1 TGTGCCAGCAGTAGTGTCAGGGAGGCAGATACGCAGTATTTT CASSSVREADTQYF
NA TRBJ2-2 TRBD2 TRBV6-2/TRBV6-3 TGTGCCAGCAGTCGACGACTAGCGGGACTTCCCGGGGAGCTGTTTTTT CASSRRLAGLPGELFF
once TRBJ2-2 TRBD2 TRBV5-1 TGCGCCAGCAGCTTTTCCGGAGGCGGGGGGGCCGCCGGGGAGCTGTTTTTT CASSFSGGGGAAGELFF
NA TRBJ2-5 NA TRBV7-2 TGTGCCAGCAGCTCCTACAGCGCAGGGGGGGGCGAGACCCAGTACTTC CASSSYSAGGGETQYF
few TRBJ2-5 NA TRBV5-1 TGCGCCAGCAGCTTAACTCGCATGAGGGAGACCCAGTACTTC CASSLTRMRETQYF
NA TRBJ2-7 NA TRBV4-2 TGTGCCAGCAGCCAAGAGGGCCCCGGGGGTGGGCGGGTCTCCTACGAGCAGTACTTC CASSQEGPGGGRVSYEQYF
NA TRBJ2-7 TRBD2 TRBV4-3 TGCGCCAGCAGCCAAGAACGGGAGGACGAGCAGTACTTC CASSQEREDEQYF
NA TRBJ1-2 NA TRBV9 TGTGCCAGCAGAAGGGAGGAATCAAACTATGGCTACACCTTC CASRREESNYGYTF
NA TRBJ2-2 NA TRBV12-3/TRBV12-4 TGTGCCAGCCGGGACGGGGGAAGTACCGGGGAGCTGTTTTTT CASRDGGSTGELFF
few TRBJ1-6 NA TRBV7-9 TGTGCCAGCAGGTCACCTATGAAATTTAATTCACCCCTCCACTTT CASRSPMKFNSPLHF
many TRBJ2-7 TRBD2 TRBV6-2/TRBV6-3 TGTGCCAGCGCCCCCACTAGCGGGAGTCCCCACTTC CASAPTSGSPHF
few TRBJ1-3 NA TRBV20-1 TGCAGTGCTAGAGCCCTGGGCCCCCGATCTGGAAACACCATATATTTT CSARALGPRSGNTIYF
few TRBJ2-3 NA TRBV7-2 TGTGCCAGCAGCTTACCCCCCAGCCGGGAGTATTTT CASSLPPSREYF
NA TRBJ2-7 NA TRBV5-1 TGCGCCAGCAGCTTTAGACAGCAACCCTACGAGCAGTACTTC CASSFRQQPYEQYF
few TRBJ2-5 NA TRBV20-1 TGCAGTGCTAGACCCCGAGCAAAGAACCAAGAGACCCAGTACTTC CSARPRAKNQETQYF
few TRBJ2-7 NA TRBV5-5 TGTGCCAGCAGCTTGGCCGGGACGACAGCTGGATGGTACTTC CASSLAGTTAGWYF
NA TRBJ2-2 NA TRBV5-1 TGCGCCAGCAGCATTAGCGGGAACACCGGGGAGCTGTTTTTT CASSISGNTGELFF
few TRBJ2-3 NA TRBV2 TGTGCCAGCAGTGAGGACGGGGGAACAAAGTCAGATACGCAGTATTTT CASSEDGGTKSDTQYF
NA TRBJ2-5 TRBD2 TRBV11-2 TGTGCCAGCAGCTTAGGAGGCGGTCCTAGCGGGAGGGCAGTTCTCCAAGAGACCCAGTACTTC CASSLGGGPSGRAVLQETQYF
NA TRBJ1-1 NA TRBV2 TGTGCCAGCAGTGAGGAGGAATTCACTGAAGCTTTCTTT CASSEEEFTEAFF
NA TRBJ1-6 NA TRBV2 TGTGCCAGCAGTGAAGGTGGCCTCGGGAATTCACCCCTCCACTTT CASSEGGLGNSPLHF
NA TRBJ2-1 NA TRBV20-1 TGCAGTGCTAGAACAGCGTACAATGAGCAGTTCTTC CSARTAYNEQFF
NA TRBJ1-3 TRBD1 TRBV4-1 TGCGCCAGCAGCCACGCGGACAGGAAACCATTAAACACCATATATTTT CASSHADRKPLNTIYF
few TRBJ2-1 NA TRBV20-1 TGCAGTGCTAGAGCGTCTAGTACTAGCTCCTACAATGAGCAGTTCTTC CSARASSTSSYNEQFF
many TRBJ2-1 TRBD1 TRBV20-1 TGCAGTGCTAGAGTCCAGGGGGCTAGGGGTGAGCAGTTCTTC CSARVQGARGEQFF
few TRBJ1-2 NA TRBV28 TGTGCCAGCAGCCGAGGGCGCAGGGGCTACACCTTC CASSRGRRGYTF
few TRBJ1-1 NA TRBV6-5 TGTGCCAGCAGTTACCCGACACAGGGTGTCACTGAAGCTTTCTTT CASSYPTQGVTEAFF